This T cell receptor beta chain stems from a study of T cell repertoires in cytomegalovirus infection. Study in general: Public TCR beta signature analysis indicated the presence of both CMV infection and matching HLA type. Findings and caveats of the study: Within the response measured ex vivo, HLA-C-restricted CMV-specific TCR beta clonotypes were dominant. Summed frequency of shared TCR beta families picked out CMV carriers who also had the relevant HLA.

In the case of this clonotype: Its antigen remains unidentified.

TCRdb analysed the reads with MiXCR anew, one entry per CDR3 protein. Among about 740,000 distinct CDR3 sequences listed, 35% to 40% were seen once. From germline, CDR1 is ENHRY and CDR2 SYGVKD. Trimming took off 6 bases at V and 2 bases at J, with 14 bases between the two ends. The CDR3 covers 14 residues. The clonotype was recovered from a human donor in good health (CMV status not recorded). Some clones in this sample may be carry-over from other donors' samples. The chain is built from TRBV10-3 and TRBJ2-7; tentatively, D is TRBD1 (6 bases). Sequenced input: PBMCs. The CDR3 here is CAIRKGDTTYEQYF. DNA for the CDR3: TGTGCCATCAGGAAAGGGGACACTACCTACGAGCAGTACTTC.